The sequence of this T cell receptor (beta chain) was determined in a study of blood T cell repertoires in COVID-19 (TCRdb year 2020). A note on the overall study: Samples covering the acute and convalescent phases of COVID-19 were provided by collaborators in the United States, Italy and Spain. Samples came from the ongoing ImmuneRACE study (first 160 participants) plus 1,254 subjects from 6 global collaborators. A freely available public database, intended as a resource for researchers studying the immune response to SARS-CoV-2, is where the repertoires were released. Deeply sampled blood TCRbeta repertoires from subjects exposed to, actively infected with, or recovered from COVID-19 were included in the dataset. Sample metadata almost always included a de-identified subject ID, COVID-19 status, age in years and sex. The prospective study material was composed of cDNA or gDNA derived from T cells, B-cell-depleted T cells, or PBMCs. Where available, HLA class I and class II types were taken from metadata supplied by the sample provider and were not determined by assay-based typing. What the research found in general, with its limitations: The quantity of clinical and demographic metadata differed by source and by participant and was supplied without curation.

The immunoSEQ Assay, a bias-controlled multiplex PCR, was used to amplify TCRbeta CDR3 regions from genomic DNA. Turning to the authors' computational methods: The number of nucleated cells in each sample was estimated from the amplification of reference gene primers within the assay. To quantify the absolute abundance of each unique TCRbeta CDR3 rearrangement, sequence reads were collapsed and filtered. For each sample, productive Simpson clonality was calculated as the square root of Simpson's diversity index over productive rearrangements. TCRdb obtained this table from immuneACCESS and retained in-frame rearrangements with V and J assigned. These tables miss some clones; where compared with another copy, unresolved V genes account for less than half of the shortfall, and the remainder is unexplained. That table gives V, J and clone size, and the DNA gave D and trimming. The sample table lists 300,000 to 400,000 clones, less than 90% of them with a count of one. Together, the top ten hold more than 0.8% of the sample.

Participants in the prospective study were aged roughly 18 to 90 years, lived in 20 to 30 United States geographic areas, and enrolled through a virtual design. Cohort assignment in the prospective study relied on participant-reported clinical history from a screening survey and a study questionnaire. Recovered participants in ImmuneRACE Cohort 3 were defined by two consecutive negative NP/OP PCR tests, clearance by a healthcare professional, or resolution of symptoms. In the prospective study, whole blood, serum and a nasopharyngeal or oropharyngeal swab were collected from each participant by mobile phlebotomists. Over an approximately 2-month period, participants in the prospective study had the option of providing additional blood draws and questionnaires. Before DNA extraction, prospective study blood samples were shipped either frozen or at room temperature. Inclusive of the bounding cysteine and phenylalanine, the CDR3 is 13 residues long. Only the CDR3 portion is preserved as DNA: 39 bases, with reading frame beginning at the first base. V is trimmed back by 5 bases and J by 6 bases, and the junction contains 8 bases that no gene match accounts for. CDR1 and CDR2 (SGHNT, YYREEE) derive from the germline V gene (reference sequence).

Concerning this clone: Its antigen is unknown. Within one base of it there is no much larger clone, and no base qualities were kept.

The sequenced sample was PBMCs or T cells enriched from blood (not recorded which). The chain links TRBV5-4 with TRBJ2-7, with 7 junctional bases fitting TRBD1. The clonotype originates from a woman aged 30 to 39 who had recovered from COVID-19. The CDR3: CASSQTGSPEQYF. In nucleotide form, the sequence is TGTGCCAGCAGTCAGACAGGGTCCCCCGAGCAGTACTTC. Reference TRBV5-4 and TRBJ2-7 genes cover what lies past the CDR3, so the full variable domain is ETGVTQSPTHLIKTRGQQVTLRCSSQSGHNTVSWYQQALGQGPQFIFQYYREEENGRGNFPPRFSGLQFPNYSSELNVNALELDDSALYLCASSQTGSPEQYFGPGTRLTVT.